This T cell receptor (beta chain) comes out of a study of blood T cell repertoires in COVID-19. Study background: Samples taken during acute and convalescent COVID-19 were collected in the United States, Italy and Spain.

The protocol was immunoSEQ multiplex PCR, while the TCRdb copy is restricted to in-frame clones and leaves out a portion. The data contain approximately 180,000 clones, more than 75% of them singletons. The CDR3 runs to 14 residues. The ends lost 6 bases at V and 4 bases at J; junction bases unmatched: 4. Germline values: CDR1 MNHEY, CDR2 SVGEGT. The J gene is TRBJ1-1, the V gene TRBV6-2 or TRBV6-3; 11 positions agree with TRBD1. The specimen sequenced was peripheral blood. This clonotype originated in a man aged 35 to 55 with active or convalescent COVID-19. CDR3 protein: CASSGTGGFTEAFF. The CDR3 coding sequence is TGTGCCAGCAGCGGGACAGGGGGTTTCACTGAAGCTTTCTTT.